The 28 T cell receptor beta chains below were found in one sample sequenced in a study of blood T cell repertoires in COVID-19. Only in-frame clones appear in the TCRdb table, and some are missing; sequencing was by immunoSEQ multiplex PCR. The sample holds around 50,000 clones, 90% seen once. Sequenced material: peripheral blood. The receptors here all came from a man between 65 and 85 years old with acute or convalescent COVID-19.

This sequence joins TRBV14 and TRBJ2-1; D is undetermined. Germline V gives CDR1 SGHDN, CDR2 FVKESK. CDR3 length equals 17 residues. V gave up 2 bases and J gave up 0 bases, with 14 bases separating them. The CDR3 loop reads CASSQLMRPSSYNEQFF. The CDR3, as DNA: TGTGCCAGCAGCCAATTAATGAGGCCTAGCTCCTACAATGAGCAGTTCTTC.

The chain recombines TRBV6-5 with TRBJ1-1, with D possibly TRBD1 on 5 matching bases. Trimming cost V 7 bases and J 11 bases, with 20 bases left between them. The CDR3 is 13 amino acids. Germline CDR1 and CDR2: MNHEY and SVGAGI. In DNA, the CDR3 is TGTGCCAGCATCGGGTACCGAACGGGGGAGGCTTTCTTT. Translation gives CASIGYRTGEAFF.

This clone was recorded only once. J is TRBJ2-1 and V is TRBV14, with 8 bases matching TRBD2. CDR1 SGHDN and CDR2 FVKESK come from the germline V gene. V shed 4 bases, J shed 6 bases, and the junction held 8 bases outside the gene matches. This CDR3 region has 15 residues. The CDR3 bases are TGTGCCAGCAGCCTTACGGGGGGGCCGGGCAATGAGCAGTTCTTC. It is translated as CASSLTGGPGNEQFF. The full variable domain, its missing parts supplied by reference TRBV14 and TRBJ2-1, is EAGVTQFPSHSVIEKGQTVTLRCDPISGHDNLYWYRRVMGKEIKFLLHFVKESKQDESGMPNNRFLAERTGGTYSTLKVQPAELEDSGVYFCASSLTGGPGNEQFFGPGTRLTVL.

The CDR3 region is CASSPRSGGAVYGYTF. DNA of the CDR3: TGTGCCAGCAGCCCCAGATCTGGGGGCGCGGTCTATGGCTACACCTTC. V usage is TRBV9 and J usage is TRBJ1-2; TRBD1 is a possible D gene (6 bases). The V gene's germline CDR1 is SGDLS and CDR2 YYNGEE. This CDR3 region has 16 residues. V was clipped by 4 bases and J by 4 bases, with 20 bases between them.

The CDR3 reads CATSATWGERNGTEAFF. CDR3 DNA: TGTGCCACCAGTGCCACGTGGGGGGAACGTAATGGCACTGAAGCTTTCTTT. J is TRBJ1-1 and V is TRBV24-1; D is possibly TRBD1 (5 bases). Per germline, CDR1 KGHDR and CDR2 SFDVKD. The CDR3 runs to 17 residues. The V and J ends lost 5 bases and 4 bases respectively, with 22 bases between them.

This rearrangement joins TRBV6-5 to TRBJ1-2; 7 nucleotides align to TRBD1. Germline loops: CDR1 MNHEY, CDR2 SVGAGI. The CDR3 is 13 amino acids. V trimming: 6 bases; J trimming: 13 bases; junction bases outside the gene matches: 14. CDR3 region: CASRTRTGGLSTF. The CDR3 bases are TGTGCCAGCAGGACCAGGACAGGCGGTCTCTCCACCTTC.

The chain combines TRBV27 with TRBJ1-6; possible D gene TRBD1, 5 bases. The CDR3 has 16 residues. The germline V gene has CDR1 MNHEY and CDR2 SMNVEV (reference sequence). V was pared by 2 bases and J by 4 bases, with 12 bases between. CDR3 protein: CASSLTPGQYNSPLHF. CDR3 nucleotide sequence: TGTGCCAGCAGTTTAACCCCAGGGCAATATAATTCACCCCTCCACTTT.

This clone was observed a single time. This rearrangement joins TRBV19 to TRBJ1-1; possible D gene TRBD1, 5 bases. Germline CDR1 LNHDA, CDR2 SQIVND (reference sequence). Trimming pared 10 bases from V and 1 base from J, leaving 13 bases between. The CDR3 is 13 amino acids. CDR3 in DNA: TGTGCCACCACGGACCAGGGGAACACTGAAGCTTTCTTT. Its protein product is CATTDQGNTEAFF. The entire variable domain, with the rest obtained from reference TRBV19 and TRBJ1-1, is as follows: DGGITQSPKYLFRKEGQNVTLSCEQNLNHDAMYWYRQDPGQGLRLIYYSQIVNDFQKGDIAEGYSVSREKKESFPLTVTSAQKNPTAFYLCATTDQGNTEAFFGQGTRLTVV.

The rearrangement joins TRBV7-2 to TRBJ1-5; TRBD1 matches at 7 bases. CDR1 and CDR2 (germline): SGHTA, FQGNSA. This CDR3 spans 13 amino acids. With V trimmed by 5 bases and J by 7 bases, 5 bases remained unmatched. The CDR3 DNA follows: TGTGCCAGCAGCGTCGGGACAGAGCAGCCCCAGCATTTT. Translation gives CASSVGTEQPQHF.

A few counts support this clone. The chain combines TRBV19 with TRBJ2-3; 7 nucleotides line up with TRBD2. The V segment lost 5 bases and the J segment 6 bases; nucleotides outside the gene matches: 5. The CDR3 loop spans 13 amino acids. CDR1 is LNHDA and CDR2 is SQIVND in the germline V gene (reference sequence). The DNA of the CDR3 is TGTGCCAGTAGTTGGGGGGGAGAGGATACGCAGTATTTT. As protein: CASSWGGEDTQYF.

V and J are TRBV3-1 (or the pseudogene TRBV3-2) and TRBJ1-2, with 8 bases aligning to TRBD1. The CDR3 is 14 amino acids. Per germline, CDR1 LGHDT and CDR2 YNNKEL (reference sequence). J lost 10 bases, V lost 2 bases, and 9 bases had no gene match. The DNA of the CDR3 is TGTGCCAGCAGCCAACGGGCAGGGGGCTCACTCTACACCTTC. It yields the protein CASSQRAGGSLYTF.

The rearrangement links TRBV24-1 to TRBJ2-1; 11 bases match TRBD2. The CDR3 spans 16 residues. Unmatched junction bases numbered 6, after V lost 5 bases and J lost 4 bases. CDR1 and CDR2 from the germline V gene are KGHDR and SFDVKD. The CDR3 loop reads CATSVPLAGGYNEQFF. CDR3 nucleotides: TGTGCCACCAGTGTGCCGCTAGCGGGGGGTTACAATGAGCAGTTCTTC.

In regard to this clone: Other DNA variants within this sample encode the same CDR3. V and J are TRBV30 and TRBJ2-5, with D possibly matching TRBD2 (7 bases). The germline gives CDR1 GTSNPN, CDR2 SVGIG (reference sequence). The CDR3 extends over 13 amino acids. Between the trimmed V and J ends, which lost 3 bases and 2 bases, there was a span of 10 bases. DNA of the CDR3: TGTGCCTGGAGCGGGGGGCCACAAGAGACCCAGTACTTC. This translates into CAWSGGPQETQYF.

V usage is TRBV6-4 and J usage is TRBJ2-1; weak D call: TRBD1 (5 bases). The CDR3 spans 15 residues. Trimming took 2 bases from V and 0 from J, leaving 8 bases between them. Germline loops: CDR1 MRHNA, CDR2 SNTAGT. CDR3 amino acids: CASSDTDSSYNEQFF. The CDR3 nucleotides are TGTGCCAGCAGTGACACCGACAGCTCCTACAATGAGCAGTTCTTC.

CDR3 region: CASRADRVSGYTF. CDR3 in DNA: TGTGCCAGTAGAGCGGACAGGGTTTCTGGCTACACCTTC. The chain joins TRBV19 to TRBJ1-2; 8 bases are shared with TRBD1. Germline V gene lookup returns CDR1 LNHDA and CDR2 SQIVND (reference sequence). The trim removed 6 bases at V and 7 bases at J, leaving 7 bases unmatched. The CDR3 is 13 residues long.

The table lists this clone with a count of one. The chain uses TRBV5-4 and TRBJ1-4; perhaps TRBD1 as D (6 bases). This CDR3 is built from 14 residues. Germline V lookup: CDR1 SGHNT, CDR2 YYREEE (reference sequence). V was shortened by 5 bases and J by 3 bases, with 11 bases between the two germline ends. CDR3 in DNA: TGTGCCAGCAGTAAACAGGGCGCTAATGAAAAACTGTTTTTT. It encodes CASSKQGANEKLFF.

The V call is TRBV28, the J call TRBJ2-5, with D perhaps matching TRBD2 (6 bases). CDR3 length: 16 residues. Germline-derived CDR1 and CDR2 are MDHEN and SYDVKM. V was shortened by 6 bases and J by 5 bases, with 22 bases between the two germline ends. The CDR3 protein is CASRARGTPLGETQYF. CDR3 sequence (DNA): TGTGCCAGCAGAGCGCGCGGGACCCCGCTGGGGGAGACCCAGTACTTC.

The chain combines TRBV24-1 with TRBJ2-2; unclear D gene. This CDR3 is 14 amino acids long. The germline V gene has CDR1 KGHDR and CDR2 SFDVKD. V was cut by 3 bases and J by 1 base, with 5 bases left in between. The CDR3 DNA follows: TGTGCCACCAGTGATCCAGGGAACACCGGGGAGCTGTTTTTT. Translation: CATSDPGNTGELFF.

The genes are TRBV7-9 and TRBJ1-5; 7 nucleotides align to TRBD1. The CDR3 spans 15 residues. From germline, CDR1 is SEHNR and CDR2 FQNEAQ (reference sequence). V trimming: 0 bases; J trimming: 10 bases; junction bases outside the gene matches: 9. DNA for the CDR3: TGTGCCAGCAGCTTAGCTACAGGGGCCTCCGGACCCCAGCATTTT. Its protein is CASSLATGASGPQHF.

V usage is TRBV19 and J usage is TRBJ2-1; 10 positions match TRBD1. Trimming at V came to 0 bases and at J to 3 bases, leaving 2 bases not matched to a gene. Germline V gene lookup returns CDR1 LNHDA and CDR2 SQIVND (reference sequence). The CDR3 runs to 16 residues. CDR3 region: CASSIDGTGVYNEQFF. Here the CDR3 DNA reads TGTGCCAGTAGTATAGACGGGACAGGGGTCTACAATGAGCAGTTCTTC.

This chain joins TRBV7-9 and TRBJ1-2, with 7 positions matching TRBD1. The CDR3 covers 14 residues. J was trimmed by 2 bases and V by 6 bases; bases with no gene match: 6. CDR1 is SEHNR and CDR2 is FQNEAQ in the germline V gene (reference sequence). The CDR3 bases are TGTGCCAGCAGTCCCCGGGACAGAAACTATGGCTACACCTTC. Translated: CASSPRDRNYGYTF.

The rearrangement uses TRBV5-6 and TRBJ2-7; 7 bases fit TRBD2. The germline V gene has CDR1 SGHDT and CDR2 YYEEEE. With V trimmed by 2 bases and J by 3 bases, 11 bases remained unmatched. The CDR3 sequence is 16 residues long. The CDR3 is CASSLPGGLDLYEQYF. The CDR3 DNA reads TGTGCCAGCAGCTTACCGGGGGGACTTGACCTCTACGAGCAGTACTTC.

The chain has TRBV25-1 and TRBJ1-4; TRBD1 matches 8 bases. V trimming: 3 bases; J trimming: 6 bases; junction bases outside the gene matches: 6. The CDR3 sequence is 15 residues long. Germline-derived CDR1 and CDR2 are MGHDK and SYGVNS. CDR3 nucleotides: TGTGCCAGCAGTGATCAGGGGGCAGTGTATGAAAAACTGTTTTTT. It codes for CASSDQGAVYEKLFF.

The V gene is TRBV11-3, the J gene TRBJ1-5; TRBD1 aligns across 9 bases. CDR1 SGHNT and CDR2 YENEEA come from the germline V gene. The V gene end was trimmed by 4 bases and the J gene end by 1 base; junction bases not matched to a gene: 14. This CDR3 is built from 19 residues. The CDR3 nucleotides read TGTGCCAGCAGCTATTCTCCACCCACAGGGGGCGGGAGCAATCAGCCCCAGCATTTT. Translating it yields CASSYSPPTGGGSNQPQHF.

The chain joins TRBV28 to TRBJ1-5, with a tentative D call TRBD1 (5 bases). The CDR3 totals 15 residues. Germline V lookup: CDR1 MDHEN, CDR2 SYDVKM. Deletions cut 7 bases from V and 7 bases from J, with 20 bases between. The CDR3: CASTPPGGVRQPQHF. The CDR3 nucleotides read TGTGCCAGCACCCCCCCGGGGGGTGTTAGGCAGCCCCAGCATTTT.

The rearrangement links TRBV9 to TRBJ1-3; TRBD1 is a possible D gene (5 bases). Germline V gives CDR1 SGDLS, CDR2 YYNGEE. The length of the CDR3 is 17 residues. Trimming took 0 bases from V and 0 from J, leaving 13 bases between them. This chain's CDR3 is CASSVGGGNPSGNTIYF. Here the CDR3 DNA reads TGTGCCAGCAGCGTAGGTGGGGGGAACCCCTCTGGAAACACCATATATTTT.

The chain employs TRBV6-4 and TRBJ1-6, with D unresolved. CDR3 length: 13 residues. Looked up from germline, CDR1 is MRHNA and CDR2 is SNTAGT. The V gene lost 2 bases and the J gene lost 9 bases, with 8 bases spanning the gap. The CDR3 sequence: CASSDGWLSPLHF. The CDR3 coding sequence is TGTGCCAGCAGTGACGGTTGGCTTTCACCCCTCCACTTT.

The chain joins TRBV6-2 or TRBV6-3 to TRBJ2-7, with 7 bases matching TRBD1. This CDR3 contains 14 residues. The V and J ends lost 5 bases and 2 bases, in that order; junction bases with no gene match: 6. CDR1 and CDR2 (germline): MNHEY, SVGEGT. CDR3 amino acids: CASSQGDRTYEQYF. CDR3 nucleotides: TGTGCCAGCAGTCAGGGGGACAGAACCTACGAGCAGTACTTC.